The table lists the clone carrying this T cell receptor beta chain with a few counts. Its antigen is not known. The junction and the germline gene differ at one end; a read error may be behind it. The germline CDR1 and CDR2 sequences are SGHTA and FQGNSA. This CDR3 comprises 15 residues. The source of the sample is a study of response to subunit inactivated influenza vaccine. One entry per CDR3 protein results from TCRdb running MiXCR on the RT-PCR reads. The sample yields about 650,000 distinct CDR3 sequences, 12% to 15% seen once. Study results and limitations: Only a handful of new T cells, the authors suggested, are recruited with each seasonal influenza vaccination.

This sequence joins TRBV7-2 and TRBJ2-1, with D possibly TRBD2 on 6 matching bases. This clonotype originated in a man aged 50 to 60 who received an inactivated influenza vaccine. The sequencing here drew on PBMCs from blood, taken around 15 days before vaccination. The CDR3 region is CASSIAAYPTSEQFF. In DNA, the CDR3 is TGTGCCAGCAGCATAGCGGCATACCCTACAAGTGAGCAGTTCTTC.